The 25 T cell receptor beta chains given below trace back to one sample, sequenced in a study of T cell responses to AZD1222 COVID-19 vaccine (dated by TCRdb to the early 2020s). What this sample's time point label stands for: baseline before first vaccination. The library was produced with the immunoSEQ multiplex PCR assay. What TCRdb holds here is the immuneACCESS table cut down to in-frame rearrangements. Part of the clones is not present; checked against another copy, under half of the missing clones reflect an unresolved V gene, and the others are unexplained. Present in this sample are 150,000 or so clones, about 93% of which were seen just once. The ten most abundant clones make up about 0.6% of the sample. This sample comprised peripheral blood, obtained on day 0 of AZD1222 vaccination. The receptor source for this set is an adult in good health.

CDR3 nucleotide sequence: TGTGCCAGCAGTTTGCTCAGCGAAGCCTACAATGAGCAGTTCTTC. This encodes CASSLLSEAYNEQFF. The rearrangement joins TRBV28 to TRBJ2-1; D gene unclear. Germline loops: CDR1 MDHEN, CDR2 SYDVKM. The CDR3 extends over 15 amino acids. Trimming took 3 bases from V and 2 from J, leaving 11 bases between them.

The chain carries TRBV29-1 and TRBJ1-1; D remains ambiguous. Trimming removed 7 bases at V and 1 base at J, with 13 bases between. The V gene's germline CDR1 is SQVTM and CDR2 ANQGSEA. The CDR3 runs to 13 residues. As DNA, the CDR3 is TGCAGCGCCGGCGGGCTGACGAACACTGAAGCTTTCTTT. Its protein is CSAGGLTNTEAFF.

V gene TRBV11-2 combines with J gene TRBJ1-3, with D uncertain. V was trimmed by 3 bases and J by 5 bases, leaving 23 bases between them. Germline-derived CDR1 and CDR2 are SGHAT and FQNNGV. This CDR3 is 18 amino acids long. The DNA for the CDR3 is TGTGCCAGCAGCTTTAGGAATGTGGGCACCATCCTTAGAAACACCATATATTTT. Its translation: CASSFRNVGTILRNTIYF.

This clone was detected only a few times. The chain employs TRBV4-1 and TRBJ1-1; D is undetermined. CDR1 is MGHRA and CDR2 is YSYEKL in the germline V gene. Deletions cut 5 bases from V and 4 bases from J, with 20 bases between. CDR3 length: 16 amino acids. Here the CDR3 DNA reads TGCGCCAGCAGCTACTCTCAGCCCGGGCCGGGCACTGAAGCTTTCTTT. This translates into CASSYSQPGPGTEAFF.

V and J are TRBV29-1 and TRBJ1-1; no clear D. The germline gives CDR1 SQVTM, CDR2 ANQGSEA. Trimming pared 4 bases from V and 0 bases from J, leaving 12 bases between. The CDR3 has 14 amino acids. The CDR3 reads CSVVDLAVNTEAFF. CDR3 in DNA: TGCAGCGTTGTTGACCTCGCAGTGAACACTGAAGCTTTCTTT.

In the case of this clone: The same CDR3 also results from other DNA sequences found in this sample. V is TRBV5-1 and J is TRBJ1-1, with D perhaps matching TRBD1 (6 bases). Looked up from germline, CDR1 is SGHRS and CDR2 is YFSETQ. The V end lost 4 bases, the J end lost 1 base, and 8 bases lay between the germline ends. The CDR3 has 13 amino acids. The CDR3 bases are TGCGCCAGCAGCGCGACAGGGAACACTGAAGCTTTCTTT. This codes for CASSATGNTEAFF.

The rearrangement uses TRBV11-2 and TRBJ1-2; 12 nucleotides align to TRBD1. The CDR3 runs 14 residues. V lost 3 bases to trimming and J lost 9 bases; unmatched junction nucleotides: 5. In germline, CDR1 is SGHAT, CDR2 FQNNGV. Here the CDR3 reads CASSFPGTGGSYTF. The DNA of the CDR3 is TGTGCCAGCAGCTTTCCCGGGACAGGGGGCAGCTACACCTTC.

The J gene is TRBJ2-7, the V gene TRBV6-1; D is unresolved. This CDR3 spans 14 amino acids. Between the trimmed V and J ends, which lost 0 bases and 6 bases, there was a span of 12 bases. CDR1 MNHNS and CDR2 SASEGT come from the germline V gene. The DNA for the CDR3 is TGTGCCAGCAGTGAAGCGCTTGAGGTTGGCGAGCAGTACTTC. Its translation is CASSEALEVGEQYF.

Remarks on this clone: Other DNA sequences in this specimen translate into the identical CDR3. The CDR3 DNA reads TGTGCCAGCAGTTTTACAGGGGGCCTCTATGGCTACACCTTC. This translates into CASSFTGGLYGYTF. The chain is built from TRBV27 and TRBJ1-2, with 9 nucleotides matching TRBD1. The CDR3 is 14 residues long. Germline lookup yields CDR1 MNHEY and CDR2 SMNVEV (reference sequence). J gave up 4 bases and V 3 bases, and 3 bases lay outside the gene matches.

CDR3 region: CASSQDRVGYTF. CDR3 nucleotides: TGTGCCAGCAGCCAAGATCGGGTCGGCTACACCTTC. The V gene is TRBV4-2, the J gene TRBJ1-2; D remains ambiguous. Germline CDR1 and CDR2: LGHNA and YNFKEQ. The CDR3 spans 12 residues. The ends were cut back, 0 bases at V and 8 bases at J, with 7 bases in the middle.

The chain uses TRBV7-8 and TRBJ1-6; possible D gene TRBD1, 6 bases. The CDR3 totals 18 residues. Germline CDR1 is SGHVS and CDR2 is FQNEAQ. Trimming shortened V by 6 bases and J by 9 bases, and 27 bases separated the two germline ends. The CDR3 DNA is TGTGCCAGCAGATACAAAAGGGGGGACACCCGGGGGACTTCACCCCTCCACTTT. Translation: CASRYKRGDTRGTSPLHF.

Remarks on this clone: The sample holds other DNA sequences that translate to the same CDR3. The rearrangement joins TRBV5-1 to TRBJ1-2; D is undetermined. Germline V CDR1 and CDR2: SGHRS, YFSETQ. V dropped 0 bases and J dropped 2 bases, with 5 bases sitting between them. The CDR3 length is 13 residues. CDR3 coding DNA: TGCGCCAGCAGCTTGGGGCCGAACTATGGCTACACCTTC. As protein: CASSLGPNYGYTF.

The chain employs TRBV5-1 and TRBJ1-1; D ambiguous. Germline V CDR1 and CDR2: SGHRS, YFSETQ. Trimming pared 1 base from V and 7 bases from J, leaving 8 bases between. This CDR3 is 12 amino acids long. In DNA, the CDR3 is TGCGCCAGCAGCTTGTCTCGGGATGAAGCTTTCTTT. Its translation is CASSLSRDEAFF. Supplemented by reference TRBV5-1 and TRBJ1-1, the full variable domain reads KAGVTQTPRYLIKTRGQQVTLSCSPISGHRSVSWYQQTPGQGLQFLFEYFSETQRNKGNFPGRFSGRQFSNSRSEMNVSTLELGDSALYLCASSLSRDEAFFGQGTRLTVV.

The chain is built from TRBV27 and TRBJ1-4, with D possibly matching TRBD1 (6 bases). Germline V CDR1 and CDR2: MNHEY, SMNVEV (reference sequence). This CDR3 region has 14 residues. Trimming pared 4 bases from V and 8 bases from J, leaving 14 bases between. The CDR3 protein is CASSSTGTGEKLFF. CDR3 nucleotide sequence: TGTGCCAGCAGTTCTACAGGGACCGGGGAAAAACTGTTTTTT.

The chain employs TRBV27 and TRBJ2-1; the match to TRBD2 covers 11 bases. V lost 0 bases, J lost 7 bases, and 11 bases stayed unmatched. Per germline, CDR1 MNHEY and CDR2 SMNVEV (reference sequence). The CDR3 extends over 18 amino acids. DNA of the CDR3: TGTGCCAGCAGTTTATCCCCGCCCGGGCTAGCGGGAGGTAATGAGCAGTTCTTC. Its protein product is CASSLSPPGLAGGNEQFF.

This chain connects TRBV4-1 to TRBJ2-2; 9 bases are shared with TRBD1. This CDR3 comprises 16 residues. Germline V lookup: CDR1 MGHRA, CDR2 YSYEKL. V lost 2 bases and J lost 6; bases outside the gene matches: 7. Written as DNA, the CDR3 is TGCGCCAGCAGCCAACCCGGGACAGGGCGTCCCGGGGAGCTGTTTTTT. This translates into CASSQPGTGRPGELFF.

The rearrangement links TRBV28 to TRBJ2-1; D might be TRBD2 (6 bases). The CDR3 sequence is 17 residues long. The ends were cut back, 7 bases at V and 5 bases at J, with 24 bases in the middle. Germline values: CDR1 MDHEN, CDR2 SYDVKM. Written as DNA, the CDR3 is TGTGCCAGCACGGCTCGCGGCGGGTGGGAGCGGGACAATGAGCAGTTCTTC. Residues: CASTARGGWERDNEQFF.

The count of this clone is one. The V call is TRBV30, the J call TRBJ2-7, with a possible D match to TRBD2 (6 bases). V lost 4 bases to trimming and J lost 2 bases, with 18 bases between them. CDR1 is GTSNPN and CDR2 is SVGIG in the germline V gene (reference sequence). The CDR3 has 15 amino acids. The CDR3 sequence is CAWMGKGTPAYEQYF. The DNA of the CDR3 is TGTGCCTGGATGGGGAAAGGGACTCCGGCCTACGAGCAGTACTTC.

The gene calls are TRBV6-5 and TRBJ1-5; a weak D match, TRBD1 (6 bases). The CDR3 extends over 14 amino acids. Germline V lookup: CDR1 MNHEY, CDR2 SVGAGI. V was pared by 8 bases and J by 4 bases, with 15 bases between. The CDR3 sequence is CASSTSRGNQPQHF. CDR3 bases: TGTGCCAGCTCAACTTCCAGGGGAAATCAGCCCCAGCATTTT.

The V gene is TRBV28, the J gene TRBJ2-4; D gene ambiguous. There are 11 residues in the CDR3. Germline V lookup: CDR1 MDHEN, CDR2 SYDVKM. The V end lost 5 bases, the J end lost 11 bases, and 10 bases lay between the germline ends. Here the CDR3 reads CASSQATLQYF. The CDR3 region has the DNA TGTGCCAGCAGTCAAGCGACCCTTCAGTACTTC.

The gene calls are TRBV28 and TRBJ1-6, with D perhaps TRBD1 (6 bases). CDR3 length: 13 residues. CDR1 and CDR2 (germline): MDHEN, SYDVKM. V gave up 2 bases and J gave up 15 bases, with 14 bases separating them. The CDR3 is CASSLPSFRGLHF. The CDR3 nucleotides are TGTGCCAGCAGTTTACCATCCTTCAGGGGCCTCCACTTT.

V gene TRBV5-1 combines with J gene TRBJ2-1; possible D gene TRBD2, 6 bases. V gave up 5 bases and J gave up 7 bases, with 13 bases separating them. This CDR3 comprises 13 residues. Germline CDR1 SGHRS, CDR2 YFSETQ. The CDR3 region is CASSPGDLNEQFF. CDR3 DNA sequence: TGCGCCAGCAGTCCGGGGGACCTGAATGAGCAGTTCTTC. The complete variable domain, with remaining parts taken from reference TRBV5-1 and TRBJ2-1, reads KAGVTQTPRYLIKTRGQQVTLSCSPISGHRSVSWYQQTPGQGLQFLFEYFSETQRNKGNFPGRFSGRQFSNSRSEMNVSTLELGDSALYLCASSPGDLNEQFFGPGTRLTVL.

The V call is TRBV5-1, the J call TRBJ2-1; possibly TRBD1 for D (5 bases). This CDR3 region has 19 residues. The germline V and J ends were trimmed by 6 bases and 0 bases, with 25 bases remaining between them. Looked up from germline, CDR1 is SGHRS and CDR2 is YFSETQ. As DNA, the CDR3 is TGCGCCAGCACCTTCATACCCGCGACAGCTACAGACTCCTACAATGAGCAGTTCTTC. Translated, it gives CASTFIPATATDSYNEQFF.

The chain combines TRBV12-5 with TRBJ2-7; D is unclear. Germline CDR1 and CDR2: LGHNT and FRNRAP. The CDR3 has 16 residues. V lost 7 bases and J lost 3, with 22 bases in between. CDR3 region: CASAPFTGPSLYEQYF. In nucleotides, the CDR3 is TGTGCTAGTGCCCCTTTTACCGGACCAAGCCTCTACGAGCAGTACTTC.

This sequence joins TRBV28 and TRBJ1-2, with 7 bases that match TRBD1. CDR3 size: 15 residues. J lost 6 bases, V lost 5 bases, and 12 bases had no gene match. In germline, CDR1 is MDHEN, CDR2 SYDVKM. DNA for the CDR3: TGTGCCAGCAGTATCTCGGTGGGCAGGGGGAATGGCTACACCTTC. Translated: CASSISVGRGNGYTF.